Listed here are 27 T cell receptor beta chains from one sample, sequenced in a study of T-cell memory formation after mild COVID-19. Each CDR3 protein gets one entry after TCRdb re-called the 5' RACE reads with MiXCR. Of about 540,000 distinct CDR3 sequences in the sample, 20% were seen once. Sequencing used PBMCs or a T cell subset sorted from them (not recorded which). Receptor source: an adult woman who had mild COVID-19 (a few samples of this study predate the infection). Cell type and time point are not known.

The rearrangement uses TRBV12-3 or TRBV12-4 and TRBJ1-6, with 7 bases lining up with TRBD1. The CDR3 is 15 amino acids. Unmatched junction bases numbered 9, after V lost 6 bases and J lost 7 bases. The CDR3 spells CASSSDRQGNSPLHF. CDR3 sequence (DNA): TGTGCCAGCAGCTCGGACAGGCAGGGGAATTCACCCCTCCACTTT.

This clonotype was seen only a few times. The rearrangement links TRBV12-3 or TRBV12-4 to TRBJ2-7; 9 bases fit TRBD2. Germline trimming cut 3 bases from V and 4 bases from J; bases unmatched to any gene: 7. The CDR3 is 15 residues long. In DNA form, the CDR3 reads TGTGCCAGCAGTTTGGTTGCTAGCGGGACATACGAGCAGTACTTC. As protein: CASSLVASGTYEQYF.

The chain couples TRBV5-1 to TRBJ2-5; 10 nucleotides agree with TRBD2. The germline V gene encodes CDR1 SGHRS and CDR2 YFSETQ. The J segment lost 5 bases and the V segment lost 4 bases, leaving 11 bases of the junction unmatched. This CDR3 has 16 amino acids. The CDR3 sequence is CASSRLAGGKGETQYF. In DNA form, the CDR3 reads TGCGCCAGCAGCCGATTAGCGGGGGGCAAGGGGGAGACCCAGTACTTC.

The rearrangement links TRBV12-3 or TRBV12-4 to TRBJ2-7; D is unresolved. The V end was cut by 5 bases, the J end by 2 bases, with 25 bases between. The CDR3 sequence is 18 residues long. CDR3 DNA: TGTGCCAGCAGTACCCGGGCGAGACTCCTTAACAGCGCCTACGAGCAGTACTTC. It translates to CASSTRARLLNSAYEQYF.

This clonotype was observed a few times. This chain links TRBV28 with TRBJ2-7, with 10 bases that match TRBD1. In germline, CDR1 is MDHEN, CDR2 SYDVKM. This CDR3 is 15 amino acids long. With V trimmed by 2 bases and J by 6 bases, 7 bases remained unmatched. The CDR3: CASSLTRQGAREQYF. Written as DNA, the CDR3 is TGTGCCAGCAGTTTAACCCGACAGGGGGCGCGCGAGCAGTACTTC. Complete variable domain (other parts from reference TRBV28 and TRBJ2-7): DVKVTQSSRYLVKRTGEKVFLECVQDMDHENMFWYRQDPGLGLRLIYFSYDVKMKEKGDIPEGYSVSREKKERFSLILESASTNQTSMYLCASSLTRQGAREQYFGPGTRLTVT.

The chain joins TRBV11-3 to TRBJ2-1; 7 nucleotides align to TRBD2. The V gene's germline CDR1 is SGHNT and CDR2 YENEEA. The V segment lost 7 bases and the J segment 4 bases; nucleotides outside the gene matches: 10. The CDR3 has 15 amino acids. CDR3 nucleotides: TGTGCCAGCACCACCCGTGGCGGGAGATACAATGAGCAGTTCTTC. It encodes CASTTRGGRYNEQFF.

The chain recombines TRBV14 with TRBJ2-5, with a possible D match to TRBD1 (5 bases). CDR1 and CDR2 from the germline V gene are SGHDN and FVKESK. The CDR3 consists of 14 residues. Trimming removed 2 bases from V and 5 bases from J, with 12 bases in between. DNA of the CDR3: TGTGCCAGCAGCCAACGGGCAGGGATGGAGACCCAGTACTTC. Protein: CASSQRAGMETQYF.

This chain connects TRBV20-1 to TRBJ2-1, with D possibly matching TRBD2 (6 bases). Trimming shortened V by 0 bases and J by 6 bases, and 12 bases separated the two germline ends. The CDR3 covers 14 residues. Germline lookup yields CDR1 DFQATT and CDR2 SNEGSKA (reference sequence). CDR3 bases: TGCAGTGCTAGAGATCCTCTAGCGACCAATGAGCAGTTCTTC. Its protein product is CSARDPLATNEQFF.

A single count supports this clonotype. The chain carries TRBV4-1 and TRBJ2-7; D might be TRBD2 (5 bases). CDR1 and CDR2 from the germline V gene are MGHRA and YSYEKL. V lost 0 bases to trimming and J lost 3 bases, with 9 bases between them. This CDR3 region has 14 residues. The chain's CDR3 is CASSQDGRGYEQYF. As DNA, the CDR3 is TGCGCCAGCAGCCAAGATGGTCGGGGCTACGAGCAGTACTTC.

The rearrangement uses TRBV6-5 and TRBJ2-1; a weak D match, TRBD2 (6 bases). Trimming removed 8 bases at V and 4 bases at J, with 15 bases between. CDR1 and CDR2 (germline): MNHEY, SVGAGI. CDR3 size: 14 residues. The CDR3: CASGLGGLYNEQFF. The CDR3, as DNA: TGTGCCAGCGGCCTTGGGGGGTTATACAATGAGCAGTTCTTC.

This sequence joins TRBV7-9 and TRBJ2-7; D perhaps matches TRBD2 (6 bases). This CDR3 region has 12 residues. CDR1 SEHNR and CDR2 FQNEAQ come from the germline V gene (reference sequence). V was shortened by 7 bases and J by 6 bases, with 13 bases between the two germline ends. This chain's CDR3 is CASTMMEGEQYF. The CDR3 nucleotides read TGTGCCAGCACCATGATGGAGGGCGAGCAGTACTTC.

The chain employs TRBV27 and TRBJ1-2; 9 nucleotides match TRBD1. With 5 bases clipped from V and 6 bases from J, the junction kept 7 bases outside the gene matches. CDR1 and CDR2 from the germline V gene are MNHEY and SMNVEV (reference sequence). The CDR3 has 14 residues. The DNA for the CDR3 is TGTGCCAGCAGTCCCCGGGGACAGGGCCATGGCTACACCTTC. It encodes CASSPRGQGHGYTF.

The CDR3 DNA sequence: TGTGCCAGCAAACGGGGGAGGGCCGCCTACGAGCAGTACTTC. Protein sequence: CASKRGRAAYEQYF. The chain links TRBV6-5 to TRBJ2-7; 7 bases agree with TRBD2. There are 14 residues in the CDR3. With 7 bases clipped from V and 2 bases from J, the junction kept 8 bases outside the gene matches. Germline assignment: CDR1 MNHEY and CDR2 SVGAGI.

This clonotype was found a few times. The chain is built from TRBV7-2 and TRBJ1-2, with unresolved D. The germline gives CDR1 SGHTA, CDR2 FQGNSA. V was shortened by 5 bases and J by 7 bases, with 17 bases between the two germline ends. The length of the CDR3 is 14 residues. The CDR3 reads CASSPTVPNGGYTF. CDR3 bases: TGTGCCAGCAGCCCGACGGTCCCTAATGGTGGCTACACCTTC.

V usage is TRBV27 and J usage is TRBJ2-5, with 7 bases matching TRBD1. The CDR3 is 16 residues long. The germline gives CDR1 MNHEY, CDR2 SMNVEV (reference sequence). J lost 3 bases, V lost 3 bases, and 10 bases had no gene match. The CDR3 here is CASSFLSDRVEETQYF. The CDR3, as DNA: TGTGCCAGCAGTTTTCTCTCCGACAGGGTAGAAGAGACCCAGTACTTC.

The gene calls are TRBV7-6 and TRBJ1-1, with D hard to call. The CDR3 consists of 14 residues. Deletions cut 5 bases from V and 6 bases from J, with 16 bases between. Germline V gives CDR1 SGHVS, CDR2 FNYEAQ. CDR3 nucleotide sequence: TGTGCCAGCAGCCAGGACGGGATTAGCGCTGAAGCTTTCTTT. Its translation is CASSQDGISAEAFF.

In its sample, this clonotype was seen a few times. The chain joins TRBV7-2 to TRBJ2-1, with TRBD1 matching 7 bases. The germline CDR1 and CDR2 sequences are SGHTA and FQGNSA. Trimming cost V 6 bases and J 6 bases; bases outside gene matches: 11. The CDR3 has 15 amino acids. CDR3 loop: CASSLRDSTFNEQFF. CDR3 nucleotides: TGTGCCAGCAGTCTTAGGGACAGTACCTTCAATGAGCAGTTCTTC.

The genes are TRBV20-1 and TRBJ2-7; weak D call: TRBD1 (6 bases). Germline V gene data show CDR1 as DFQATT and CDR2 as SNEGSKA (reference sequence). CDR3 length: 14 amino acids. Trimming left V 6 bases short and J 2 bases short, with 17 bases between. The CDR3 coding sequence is TGCAGTGCCTTCCGGACAGTGAAAACCTACGAGCAGTACTTC. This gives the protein CSAFRTVKTYEQYF.

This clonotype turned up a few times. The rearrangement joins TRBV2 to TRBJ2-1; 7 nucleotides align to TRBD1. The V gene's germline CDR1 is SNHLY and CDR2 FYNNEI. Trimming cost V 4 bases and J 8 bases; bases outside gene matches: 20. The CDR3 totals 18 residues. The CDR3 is CASSAEGQLVTQGDEQFF. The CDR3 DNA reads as TGTGCCAGCAGTGCCGAGGGACAGTTGGTAACTCAAGGCGATGAGCAGTTCTTC.

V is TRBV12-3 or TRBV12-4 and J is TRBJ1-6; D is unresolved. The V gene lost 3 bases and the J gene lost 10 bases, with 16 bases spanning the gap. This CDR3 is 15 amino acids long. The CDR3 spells CASSFRAPEGSPLHF. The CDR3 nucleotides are TGTGCCAGCAGTTTTAGGGCCCCCGAGGGATCACCCCTCCACTTT.

The CDR3, as DNA: TGCGCCAGCAGCCAAGGTACAGGGCAGAACACTGAAGCTTTCTTT. Protein product: CASSQGTGQNTEAFF. The chain has TRBV4-3 and TRBJ1-1; maybe TRBD1 (6 bases). Trimming removed 1 base from V and 1 base from J, with 10 bases in between. The CDR3 is 15 residues long. CDR1 is LGHNA and CDR2 is YSLEER in the germline V gene.

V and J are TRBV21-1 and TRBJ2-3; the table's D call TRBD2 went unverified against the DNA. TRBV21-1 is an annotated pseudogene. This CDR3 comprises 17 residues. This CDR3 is CASSKVGTGDRADTQYF. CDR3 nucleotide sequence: TGTGCCAGCAGCAAAGTAGGCACGGGAGATCGCGCAGATACGCAGTATTTT.

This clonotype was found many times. The CDR3 here is CAISSNSDTQYF. The CDR3 DNA reads TGTGCCATCAGTTCCAACTCAGATACGCAGTATTTT. The rearrangement links TRBV10-3 to TRBJ2-3; D not certain. V lost 5 bases and J lost 4, with 7 bases in between. The CDR3 spans 12 residues. Germline V gene lookup returns CDR1 ENHRY and CDR2 SYGVKD.

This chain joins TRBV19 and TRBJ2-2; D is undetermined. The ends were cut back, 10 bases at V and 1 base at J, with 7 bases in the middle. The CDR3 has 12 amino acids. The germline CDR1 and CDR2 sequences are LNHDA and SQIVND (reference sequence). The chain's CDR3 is CATRQNTGELFF. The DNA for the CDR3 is TGTGCCACGCGACAGAACACCGGGGAGCTGTTTTTT.

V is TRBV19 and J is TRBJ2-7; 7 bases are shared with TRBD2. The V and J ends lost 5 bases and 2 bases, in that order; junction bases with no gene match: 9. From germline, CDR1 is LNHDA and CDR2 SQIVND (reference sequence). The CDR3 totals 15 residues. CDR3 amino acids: CASSYAGDTPYEQYF. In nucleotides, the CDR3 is TGTGCCAGTAGTTATGCGGGAGATACTCCCTACGAGCAGTACTTC.

The chain's CDR3 is CSATDRRDTIYF. CDR3 nucleotide sequence: TGCAGTGCTACAGACCGGAGGGACACCATATATTTT. V is TRBV20-1 and J is TRBJ1-3; no clear D gene. Germline V CDR1 and CDR2: DFQATT, SNEGSKA (reference sequence). This CDR3 region has 12 residues. Trimming took off 4 bases at V and 8 bases at J, with 12 bases between the two ends.

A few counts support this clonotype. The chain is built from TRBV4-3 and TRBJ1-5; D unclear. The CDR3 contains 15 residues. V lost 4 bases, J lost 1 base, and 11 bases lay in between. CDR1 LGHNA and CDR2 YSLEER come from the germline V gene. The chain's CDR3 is CASSPHFGSNQPQHF. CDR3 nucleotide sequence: TGCGCCAGCAGCCCGCATTTTGGAAGCAATCAGCCCCAGCATTTT.